A single sample is the source of the 6 T cell receptor beta chains below, sequenced in a study of blood T cell repertoires in COVID-19. Only in-frame clones appear in the TCRdb table, and some are missing; sequencing was by immunoSEQ multiplex PCR. The sample has roughly 120,000 clones, around 90% seen once. The sample was peripheral blood. The receptor set was obtained from a human donor in a cohort sampled during active COVID-19.

V gene TRBV12-3 or TRBV12-4 combines with J gene TRBJ1-1; a possible D gene is TRBD1 (6 bases). Trimming removed 5 bases at V and 9 bases at J, with 13 bases between. The CDR3 loop spans 12 amino acids. The CDR3 region has the DNA TGTGCCAGCAGTCCCCGAGGGGGACAAGCTTTCTTT. It is translated as CASSPRGGQAFF.

The chain has TRBV13 and TRBJ1-6, with 7 bases that match TRBD1. From germline, CDR1 is PRHDT and CDR2 FYEKMQ (reference sequence). The junction had 1 base not matched to a gene; V was cut back by 4 bases and J by 4 bases. This CDR3 is 14 amino acids long. The chain's CDR3 is CASSSTGYNSPLHF. The CDR3 DNA sequence: TGTGCCAGCAGCTCGACAGGGTATAATTCACCCCTCCACTTT.

V usage is TRBV15 and J usage is TRBJ1-1; no reliable D call. The CDR3 totals 13 residues. CDR1 and CDR2 from the germline V gene are LNHNV and YYDKDF (reference sequence). The V end lost 1 base, the J end lost 4 bases, and 7 bases lay between the germline ends. The CDR3 sequence: CATSRARTTEAFF. CDR3 nucleotides: TGTGCCACCAGCAGAGCTAGAACCACTGAAGCTTTCTTT.

The CDR3 sequence: CASSTTGTSGTRLNEQFF. CDR3 sequence (DNA): TGTGCCAGTAGTACAACCGGGACTAGCGGGACTCGTCTCAATGAGCAGTTCTTC. V usage is TRBV19 and J usage is TRBJ2-1, with TRBD2 matching 13 bases. CDR3 length equals 18 residues. Per germline, CDR1 LNHDA and CDR2 SQIVND (reference sequence). Trimming cost V 4 bases and J 6 bases; bases outside gene matches: 12.

CDR3 region: CASSLSTDTQYF. The CDR3 region has the DNA TGTGCCAGCAGCCTCTCCACAGATACGCAGTATTTT. The chain recombines TRBV12-3 or TRBV12-4 with TRBJ2-3; D not certain. V was shortened by 6 bases and J by 2 bases, with 6 bases between the two germline ends. The CDR3 has 12 amino acids.

The chain employs TRBV9 and TRBJ2-7, with D hard to call. Per germline, CDR1 SGDLS and CDR2 YYNGEE. The germline V and J ends were trimmed by 5 bases and 2 bases, with 11 bases remaining between them. The CDR3 runs 13 residues. CDR3 DNA: TGTGCCAGCAGTCGCCCGGAGACCTACGAGCAGTACTTC. As protein: CASSRPETYEQYF.